This T cell receptor (beta chain) comes out of a study of Ad26.COV2.S vaccination and SARS-CoV-2 variants. This clone was detected a few times. Assay used: immunoSEQ multiplex PCR; TCRdb lists only in-frame clones, some missing. The sample shows roughly 150,000 clones, 70% to 90% of them seen only once. V was pared by 5 bases and J by 7 bases, with 9 bases between. CDR1 is MGHRA, CDR2 YSYEKL, per germline. The CDR3 totals 12 residues. The origin of this receptor is a human donor who had recovered from COVID-19. Source: peripheral blood, taken after recovery from COVID-19. The rearrangement links TRBV4-1 to TRBJ1-5; no definite D call. The CDR3 DNA follows: TGCGCCAGCAGCTCTGTGGGGCAGCCCCAGCATTTT. The encoded protein is CASSSVGQPQHF.